Listed here are 20 T cell receptor beta chains from one sample, sequenced in a study of T cells in Graves' hyperthyroidism and ophthalmopathy. What was amplified from RNA transcripts were TCR beta CDR3 regions. The HTBI primer set was used in a first-round RT-PCR of the TCR CDR3. Each CDR3 protein gets one entry after TCRdb re-called the multiplex PCR reads with MiXCR. Altogether hundreds of thousands of distinct CDR3 sequences are present, nearly 20% being singletons, with the ten largest covering approximately 50%. Source material: blood. These receptor sequences come from a man aged 40-55 years with Graves' ophthalmopathy.

This clonotype was seen many times. CDR3 residues: CASSHGSAPGTGELFF. The CDR3 region has the DNA TGTGCCAGCAGTCATGGGTCCGCGCCGGGCACCGGGGAGCTGTTTTTT. The chain links TRBV6-2 or TRBV6-3 to TRBJ2-2; D not resolved. V lost 5 bases and J lost 4, with 17 bases in between. The V gene's germline CDR1 is MNHEY and CDR2 SVGEGT. This CDR3 is built from 16 residues.

This clonotype showed up just a few times. The genes are TRBV6-2 or TRBV6-3 and TRBJ1-2; D is uncertain. The CDR3 runs to 16 residues. Germline V gene lookup returns CDR1 MNHEY and CDR2 SVGEGT. The V end was cut by 0 bases, the J end by 6 bases, with 17 bases between. CDR3 coding DNA: TGTGCCAGCAGTTACTCGATGGTGGTGAAGGTGGATGGCTACACCTTC. The encoded protein is CASSYSMVVKVDGYTF.

This clonotype was recorded many times. The rearrangement links TRBV30 to TRBJ1-1, with D possibly TRBD1 on 6 matching bases. Germline CDR1 GTSNPN, CDR2 SVGIG (reference sequence). V lost 4 bases, J lost 7 bases, and 16 bases lay in between. There are 13 residues in the CDR3. The CDR3 region has the DNA TGTGCCTGGAAGGGACATTGGAACGGTGAAGCTTTCTTT. This codes for CAWKGHWNGEAFF. The variable domain in full, completed from reference TRBV30 and TRBJ1-1, reads SQTIHQWPATLVQPVGSPLSLECTVEGTSNPNLYWYRQAAGRGLQLLFYSVGIGQISSEVPQNLSASRPQDRQFILSSKKLLLSDSGFYLCAWKGHWNGEAFFGQGTRLTVV.

This clonotype was observed a single time. Given a much more abundant clone one base away, this may be a read error. V usage is TRBV18 and J usage is TRBJ2-1, with D hard to call. Germline values: CDR1 KGHSH, CDR2 LQKENI. V gave up 6 bases and J gave up 11 bases, with 14 bases separating them. The CDR3 loop spans 12 amino acids. Here the CDR3 reads CASSLQHKKQFF. CDR3 nucleotides: TGTGCCAGCTCCCTACAACACAAAAAGCAGTTCTTC.

This clonotype was counted a few times. The V and J genes are TRBV29-1 and TRBJ1-1; 7 positions match TRBD1. CDR1 is SQVTM, CDR2 ANQGSEA, per germline. This CDR3 region has 12 residues. Losses at the gene ends were 6 bases for V and 7 bases for J; bases not matched to a gene: 8. In DNA form, the CDR3 reads TGCAGCGTCTCCGACAGGGAGAGTGAAGCTTTCTTT. It specifies CSVSDRESEAFF.

As concerns this clonotype: A much larger clone lies one base from this, so it may be a read error. The V gene is TRBV12-3 or TRBV12-4, the J gene TRBJ1-5, with D perhaps TRBD1 (6 bases). CDR3 length equals 17 residues. CDR3: CASSDPPGHYSDQPQHF. CDR3 nucleotide sequence: TGTGCCAGCAGCGACCCCCCGGGACACTATAGCGATCAGCCCCAGCATTTT.

V gene TRBV2 combines with J gene TRBJ1-4, with TRBD1 identical over 7 bases. In germline, CDR1 is SNHLY, CDR2 FYNNEI. V was pared by 5 bases and J by 4 bases, with 4 bases of the junction left unmatched. The CDR3 length is 14 residues. CDR3 bases: TGTGCCAGCAGTCGAGACAGGGTTAATGAAAAACTGTTTTTT. Protein: CASSRDRVNEKLFF. Full variable domain (rest looked up from reference TRBV2 and TRBJ1-4): EPEVTQTPSHQVTQMGQEVILRCVPISNHLYFYWYRQILGQKVEFLVSFYNNEISEKSEIFDDQFSVERPDGSNFTLKIRSTKLEDSAMYFCASSRDRVNEKLFFGSGTQLSVL.

This clonotype was seen more than once but under ten times. The rearrangement uses TRBV24-1 and TRBJ1-5; D is uncertain. The CDR3 extends over 15 amino acids. Trimming cost V 7 bases and J 0 bases, with 12 bases left between them. Germline lookup yields CDR1 KGHDR and CDR2 SFDVKD. CDR3 bases: TGTGCCACCAGGGTGGTGAGCTTTAGCAATCAGCCCCAGCATTTT. Amino acids: CATRVVSFSNQPQHF.

This clonotype was seen only a few times. The chain has TRBV2 and TRBJ1-5, with D unresolved. V lost 7 bases and J 4 bases, leaving 11 bases between the germline ends. The germline V gene has CDR1 SNHLY and CDR2 FYNNEI. The CDR3 totals 13 residues. DNA for the CDR3: TGTGCCAGCAATTTGGGAGAAAATCAGCCCCAGCATTTT. It encodes CASNLGENQPQHF.

Only a few counts were recorded for this clonotype. The V gene is TRBV6-2 or TRBV6-3, the J gene TRBJ1-5, with D tentatively TRBD1 (5 bases). V was shortened by 8 bases and J by 7 bases, with 18 bases between the two germline ends. The CDR3 has 14 amino acids. CDR1 MNHEY and CDR2 SVGEGT come from the germline V gene. This chain's CDR3 is CASGFPGLYQPQHF. The CDR3 coding sequence is TGTGCCAGCGGGTTCCCGGGACTTTACCAGCCCCAGCATTTT.

This clonotype has only a few counts. The chain links TRBV3-1 to TRBJ1-1; 7 positions agree with TRBD1. With 2 bases clipped from V and 4 bases from J, the junction kept 10 bases outside the gene matches. The length of the CDR3 is 16 residues. The germline gives CDR1 LGHDT, CDR2 YNNKEL (reference sequence). CDR3 DNA: TGTGCCAGCAGCCAAAAGGTTCAGGGGGAATCCACTGAAGCTTTCTTT. It is translated as CASSQKVQGESTEAFF. Filled out from reference TRBV3-1 and TRBJ1-1, the complete variable domain reads DTAVSQTPKYLVTQMGNDKSIKCEQNLGHDTMYWYKQDSKKFLKIMFSYNNKELIINETVPNRFSPKSPDKAHLNLHINSLELGDSAVYFCASSQKVQGESTEAFFGQGTRLTVV.

This clonotype was recorded a few times. The rearrangement links TRBV7-9 to TRBJ2-2; 14 bases are a match to TRBD2. CDR3 length equals 18 residues. J gave up 5 bases and V 3 bases, and 8 bases lay outside the gene matches. CDR1 SEHNR and CDR2 FQNEAQ come from the germline V gene (reference sequence). This CDR3 reads CASSFGTSGGTWTGELFF. DNA of the CDR3: TGTGCCAGCAGCTTCGGGACTAGCGGGGGCACGTGGACCGGGGAGCTGTTTTTT.

This clonotype occurred a few times. The chain is built from TRBV6-1 and TRBJ1-2, with a tentative D call TRBD1 (5 bases). Germline CDR1 MNHNS, CDR2 SASEGT. The CDR3 sequence is 14 residues long. V was trimmed by 10 bases and J by 4 bases, leaving 19 bases between them. In DNA form, the CDR3 reads TGTGCCATCCGGGGGGGGGGTATCGGCTATGGCTACACCTTC. Its translation is CAIRGGGIGYGYTF.

This clonotype was observed many times. The chain combines TRBV30 with TRBJ1-1; the D is unclear. CDR3 length equals 12 residues. Germline values: CDR1 GTSNPN, CDR2 SVGIG (reference sequence). Between the trimmed V and J ends, which lost 2 bases and 10 bases, there was a span of 14 bases. CDR3 nucleotides: TGTGCCTGGAGTTCCAGTGGGATGGGAGCTTTCTTT. This codes for CAWSSSGMGAFF.

This clonotype was observed a few times. This sequence joins TRBV20-1 and TRBJ2-5; possibly TRBD2 for D (7 bases). V was cut by 0 bases and J by 3 bases, with 11 bases left in between. This CDR3 region has 14 residues. Germline V gives CDR1 DFQATT, CDR2 SNEGSKA (reference sequence). DNA for the CDR3: TGCAGTGCTAGAGATGAGGGGGGGGAAGAGACCCAGTACTTC. Encoded protein: CSARDEGGEETQYF.

The chain carries TRBV6-1 and TRBJ1-1; TRBD1 might be the D (6 bases). From germline, CDR1 is MNHNS and CDR2 SASEGT. Deletions cut 5 bases from V and 7 bases from J, with 17 bases between. The CDR3 consists of 14 residues. CDR3 amino acids: CASSQPGGGYEAFF. The CDR3 DNA reads TGTGCCAGCAGTCAACCGGGGGGCGGGTATGAAGCTTTCTTT.

Turning to this clonotype: A much larger clone differs from this one at a single base, so this may be a read error. The rearrangement links TRBV29-1 to TRBJ2-4, with 7 bases lining up with TRBD2. This CDR3 comprises 17 residues. CDR1 is SQVTM, CDR2 ANQGSEA, per germline. CDR3 nucleotides: TGCGGCGTTGAAAGGGACTACGGGGATCGAGCCAAAAACATTCAGTACTTC. As protein: CGVERDYGDRAKNIQYF.

DNA of the CDR3: TGCGCCAGCAGCTTGGCTCACAGGGGGTTCAACACAGATACGCAGTATTTT. As protein: CASSLAHRGFNTDTQYF. This chain uses TRBV5-1 with TRBJ2-3; the match to TRBD1 covers 8 bases. This CDR3 has 17 residues. The V gene's germline CDR1 is SGHRS and CDR2 YFSETQ. V lost 0 bases and J lost 2; bases outside the gene matches: 8.

This clonotype was detected ten times or more. The chain uses TRBV28 and TRBJ1-1, with D possibly matching TRBD1 (6 bases). V was clipped by 7 bases and J by 1 base, with 7 bases between them. Germline assignment: CDR1 MDHEN and CDR2 SYDVKM. This CDR3 region has 12 residues. CDR3 sequence (DNA): TGTGCCAGCAAGGACAGGAACACTGAAGCTTTCTTT. Translation: CASKDRNTEAFF. Supplemented by reference TRBV28 and TRBJ1-1, the full variable domain reads DVKVTQSSRYLVKRTGEKVFLECVQDMDHENMFWYRQDPGLGLRLIYFSYDVKMKEKGDIPEGYSVSREKKERFSLILESASTNQTSMYLCASKDRNTEAFFGQGTRLTVV.

This clonotype came up many times. The chain combines TRBV7-9 with TRBJ2-3; D remains ambiguous. Per germline, CDR1 SEHNR and CDR2 FQNEAQ (reference sequence). The CDR3 runs to 12 residues. Trimming took off 4 bases at V and 2 bases at J, with 4 bases between the two ends. CDR3 nucleotides: TGTGCCAGCAGCTCCATCACAGATACGCAGTATTTT. Its translation is CASSSITDTQYF.